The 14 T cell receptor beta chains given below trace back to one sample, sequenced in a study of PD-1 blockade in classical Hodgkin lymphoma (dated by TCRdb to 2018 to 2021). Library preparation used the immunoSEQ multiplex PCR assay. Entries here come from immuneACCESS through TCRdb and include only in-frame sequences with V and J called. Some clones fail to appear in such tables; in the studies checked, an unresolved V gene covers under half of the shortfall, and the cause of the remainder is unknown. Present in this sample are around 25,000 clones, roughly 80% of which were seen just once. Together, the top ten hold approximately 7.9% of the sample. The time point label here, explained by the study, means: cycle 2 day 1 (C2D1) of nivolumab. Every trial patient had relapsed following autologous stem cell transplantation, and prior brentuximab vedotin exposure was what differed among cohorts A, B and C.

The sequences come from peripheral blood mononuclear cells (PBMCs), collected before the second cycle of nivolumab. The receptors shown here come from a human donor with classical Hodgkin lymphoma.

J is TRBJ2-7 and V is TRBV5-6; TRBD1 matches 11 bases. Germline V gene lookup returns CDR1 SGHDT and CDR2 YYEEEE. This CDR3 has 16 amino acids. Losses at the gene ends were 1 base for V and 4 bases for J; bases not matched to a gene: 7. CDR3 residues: CASSLLIGQGAYEQYF. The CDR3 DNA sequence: TGTGCCAGCAGCTTGTTGATAGGACAGGGGGCTTACGAGCAGTACTTC.

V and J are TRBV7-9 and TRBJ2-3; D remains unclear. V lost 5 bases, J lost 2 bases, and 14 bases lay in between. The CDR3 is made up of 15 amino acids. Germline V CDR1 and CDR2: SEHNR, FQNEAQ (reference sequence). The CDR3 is CASSPYAVFTDTQYF. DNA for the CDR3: TGTGCCAGCAGCCCTTATGCCGTTTTCACAGATACGCAGTATTTT.

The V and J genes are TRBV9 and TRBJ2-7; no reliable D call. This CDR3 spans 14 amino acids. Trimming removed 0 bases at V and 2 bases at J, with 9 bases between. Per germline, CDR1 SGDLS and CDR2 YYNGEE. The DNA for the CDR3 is TGTGCCAGCAGCGTAGATCTGGTGACCTACGAGCAGTACTTC. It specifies CASSVDLVTYEQYF. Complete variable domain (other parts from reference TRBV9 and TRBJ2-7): DSGVTQTPKHLITATGQRVTLRCSPRSGDLSVYWYQQSLDQGLQFLIQYYNGEERAKGNILERFSAQQFPDLHSELNLSSLELGDSALYFCASSVDLVTYEQYFGPGTRLTVT.

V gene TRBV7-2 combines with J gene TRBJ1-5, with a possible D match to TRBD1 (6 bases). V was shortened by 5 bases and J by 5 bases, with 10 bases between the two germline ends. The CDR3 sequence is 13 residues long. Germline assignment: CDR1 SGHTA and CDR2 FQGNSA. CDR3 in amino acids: CASSLGGDQPQHF. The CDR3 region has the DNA TGTGCCAGCAGCCTAGGGGGGGATCAGCCCCAGCATTTT.

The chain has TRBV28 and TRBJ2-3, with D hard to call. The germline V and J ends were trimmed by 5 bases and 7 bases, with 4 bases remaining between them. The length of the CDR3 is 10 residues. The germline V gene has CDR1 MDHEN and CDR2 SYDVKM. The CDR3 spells CASSRHTQYF. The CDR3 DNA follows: TGTGCCAGCAGTCGACATACGCAGTATTTT. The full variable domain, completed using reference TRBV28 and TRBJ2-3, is DVKVTQSSRYLVKRTGEKVFLECVQDMDHENMFWYRQDPGLGLRLIYFSYDVKMKEKGDIPEGYSVSREKKERFSLILESASTNQTSMYLCASSRHTQYFGPGTRLTVL.

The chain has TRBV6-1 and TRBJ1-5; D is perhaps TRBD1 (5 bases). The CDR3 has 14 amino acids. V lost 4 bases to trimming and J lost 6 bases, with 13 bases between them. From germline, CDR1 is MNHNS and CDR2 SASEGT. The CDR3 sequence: CASSGSGGGQPQHF. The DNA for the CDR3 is TGTGCCAGCAGTGGTTCCGGGGGTGGTCAGCCCCAGCATTTT.

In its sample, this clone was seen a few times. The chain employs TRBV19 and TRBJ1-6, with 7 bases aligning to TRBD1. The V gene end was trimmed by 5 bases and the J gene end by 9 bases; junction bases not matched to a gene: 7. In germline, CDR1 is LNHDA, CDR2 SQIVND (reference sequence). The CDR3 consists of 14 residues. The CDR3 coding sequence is TGTGCCAGTAGTGACAGGGCCTCGGGTTCACCCCTCCACTTT. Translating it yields CASSDRASGSPLHF.

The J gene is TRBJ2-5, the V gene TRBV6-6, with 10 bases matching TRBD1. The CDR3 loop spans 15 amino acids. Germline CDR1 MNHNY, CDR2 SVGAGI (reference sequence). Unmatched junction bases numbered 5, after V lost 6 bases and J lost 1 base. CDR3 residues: CASSRDRGSQETQYF. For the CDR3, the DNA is TGTGCCAGCAGCCGGGACAGGGGTTCCCAAGAGACCCAGTACTTC.

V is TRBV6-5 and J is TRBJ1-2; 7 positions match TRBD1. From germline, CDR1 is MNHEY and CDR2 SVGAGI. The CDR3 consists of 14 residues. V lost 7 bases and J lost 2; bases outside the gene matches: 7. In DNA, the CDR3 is TGTGCCAGCAAGCGGACAGGCAACAACTATGGCTACACCTTC. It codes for CASKRTGNNYGYTF.

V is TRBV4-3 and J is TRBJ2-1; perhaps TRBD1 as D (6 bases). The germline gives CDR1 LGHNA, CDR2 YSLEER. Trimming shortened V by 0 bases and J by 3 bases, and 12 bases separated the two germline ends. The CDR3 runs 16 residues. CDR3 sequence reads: CASSQEGTNFYNEQFF. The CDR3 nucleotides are TGCGCCAGCAGCCAAGAGGGGACAAACTTCTACAATGAGCAGTTCTTC.

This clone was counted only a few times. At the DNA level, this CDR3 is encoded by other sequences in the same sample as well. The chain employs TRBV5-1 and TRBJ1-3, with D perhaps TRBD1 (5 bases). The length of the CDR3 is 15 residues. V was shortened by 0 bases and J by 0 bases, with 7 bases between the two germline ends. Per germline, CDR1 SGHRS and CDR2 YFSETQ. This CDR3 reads CASSLAGGSGNTIYF. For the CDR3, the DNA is TGCGCCAGCAGCTTGGCCGGGGGCTCTGGAAACACCATATATTTT.

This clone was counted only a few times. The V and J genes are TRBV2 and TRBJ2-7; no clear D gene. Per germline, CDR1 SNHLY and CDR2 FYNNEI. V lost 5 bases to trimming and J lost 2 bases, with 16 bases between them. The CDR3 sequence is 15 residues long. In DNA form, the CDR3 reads TGTGCCAGCAGTCCCCAACGCTCGCGGCCCTACGAGCAGTACTTC. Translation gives CASSPQRSRPYEQYF.

CDR3 loop: CASSLSSARNSPLHF. As DNA, the CDR3 is TGCGCCAGCAGCTTATCGTCAGCGAGAAATTCACCCCTCCACTTT. The genes are TRBV5-1 and TRBJ1-6, with D hard to call. In germline, CDR1 is SGHRS, CDR2 YFSETQ. This CDR3 is built from 15 residues. V lost 2 bases to trimming and J lost 7 bases, with 13 bases between them. The full variable domain, with the rest looked up from reference TRBV5-1 and TRBJ1-6, is KAGVTQTPRYLIKTRGQQVTLSCSPISGHRSVSWYQQTPGQGLQFLFEYFSETQRNKGNFPGRFSGRQFSNSRSEMNVSTLELGDSALYLCASSLSSARNSPLHFGNGTRLTVT.

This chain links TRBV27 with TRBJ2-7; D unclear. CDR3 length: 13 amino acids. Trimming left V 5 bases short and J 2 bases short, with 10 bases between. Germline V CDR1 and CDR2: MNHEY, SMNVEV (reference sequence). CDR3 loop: CASSTTDTYEQYF. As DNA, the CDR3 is TGTGCCAGCAGTACGACGGATACCTACGAGCAGTACTTC.